The rows below give T cell receptor beta chains drawn from one sample of a study of technical replicates of blood from a few donors. Measured with immunoSEQ multiplex PCR; TCRdb has only the in-frame clones, and not every one. This table holds 55,000 to 80,000 clones, 95% to 98% found once. Sequencing was performed on T cells isolated from PBMCs. The source of these receptors is a human donor in good health. Each CDR3 is given with its conserved first and last residue.

j_call,v_call,cdr3_aa
TRBJ2-7,TRBV2,CASSPGQGSLEQYF
TRBJ2-1,TRBV7-6,CASSPTYGSGRLSSYNEQFF
TRBJ2-7,TRBV5-1,CASSPGGEPYEQYF
TRBJ1-1,TRBV6-6,CASRINTEAFF
TRBJ1-2,TRBV28,CASSLSLQGARGYTF
TRBJ2-3,TRBV28,CASSSLGTRSSSAQYF
TRBJ1-1,TRBV7-9,CASSFGRGAMNTEAFF
TRBJ2-5,TRBV7-8,CASSYGQIQETQYF
TRBJ2-2,TRBV4-1,CASSQNNGGGELFF
TRBJ2-1,TRBV7-6,CASSLGQGGRYNEQFF
TRBJ2-1,TRBV28,CATIAGGSNEQFF
TRBJ1-1,TRBV9,CASSAHMRGGEAFF
TRBJ2-7,TRBV11-2,CASSASSYEQYF
TRBJ2-7,TRBV5-1,CASSLAGRGNEQYF
TRBJ2-7,TRBV2,CASSEHGRTYEQYF
TRBJ1-5,TRBV6-4,CASRGLGQPQHF